Each of the 3 T cell receptor beta chains below was sequenced from the same sample in a study of blood T cell repertoires in COVID-19. Measured with immunoSEQ multiplex PCR; TCRdb has only the in-frame clones, and not every one. The table lists over 110,000 clones, over 75% of them singletons. The sequencing sample was made of PBMCs or T cells enriched from blood (not recorded which). These receptors came from a man aged 50-60 years in a cohort exposed to, infected with or recovered from COVID-19 (not recorded which).

The chain links TRBV27 to TRBJ2-7; tentative D call: TRBD2 (6 bases). Trimming removed 4 bases at V and 3 bases at J, with 13 bases between. In germline, CDR1 is MNHEY, CDR2 SMNVEV (reference sequence). The CDR3 totals 14 residues. The CDR3 DNA reads as TGTGCCAGCAGTTGGTCAGCGGAGGGCTACGAGCAGTACTTC. Protein: CASSWSAEGYEQYF.

This clone came up a few times. V is TRBV5-1 and J is TRBJ2-3, with TRBD2 matching 15 bases. Germline CDR1 is SGHRS and CDR2 is YFSETQ. Trimming at V came to 3 bases and at J to 1 base, leaving 15 bases not matched to a gene. This CDR3 region has 21 residues. The CDR3 DNA reads TGCGCCAGCAGCTCCGGGACACCCTCCGGACTAGCGGGGGGGCGCACAGATACGCAGTATTTT. Translation: CASSSGTPSGLAGGRTDTQYF.

This clone was seen just once. J is TRBJ1-1 and V is TRBV2; 8 positions agree with TRBD1. V lost 6 bases and J lost 1; bases outside the gene matches: 7. The CDR3 length is 15 residues. CDR1 SNHLY and CDR2 FYNNEI come from the germline V gene. The CDR3: CASSRQGIGNTEAFF. DNA for the CDR3: TGTGCCAGCAGCAGACAGGGGATCGGGAACACTGAAGCTTTCTTT.